This TCR beta chain was captured in a study of blood T cells in healthy people across ages. The V gene's germline CDR1 is SGHTA and CDR2 FQGTGA. The CDR3 covers 15 residues. J gave up 6 bases and V 3 bases, and 7 bases lay outside the gene matches. This clonotype was seen a handful of times. Then a second PCR, running about 7 to 11 cycles, was carried out with a sample-barcoded 5' primer and a J-beta primer mix. TCRdb reprocessed the 5' RACE reads with MiXCR, giving one entry per CDR3 protein. The data contain approximately 940,000 distinct CDR3 sequences, roughly 52% of them singletons. This clonotype originated in a man younger than 45 in good health. The chain carries TRBV7-3 and TRBJ1-2; 10 nucleotides line up with TRBD1. Material for sequencing was blood. This CDR3 is CASSLGTGTGDGYTF. The CDR3 coding sequence is TGTGCCAGCAGCTTGGGGACAGGGACAGGGGATGGCTACACCTTC.